What follows are 29 T cell receptor beta chains derived from one specimen sequenced in a study of T cell responses to AZD1222 COVID-19 vaccine. Repertoires were generated with immunoSEQ multiplex PCR, while TCRdb's copy carries only in-frame clones and drops some. Of 90,000 to 120,000 clones listed, about 90% were seen once; the top ten hold 8% to 10%. Sample: peripheral blood, taken 28 days after the second AZD1222 dose. These TCRs come from an adult who received the AZD1222 COVID-19 vaccine.

V gene TRBV9 combines with J gene TRBJ2-1; 7 nucleotides line up with TRBD2. The CDR3 has 14 residues. V was pared by 2 bases and J by 4 bases, with 3 bases of the junction left unmatched. Germline V gene data show CDR1 as SGDLS and CDR2 as YYNGEE. The CDR3 loop reads CASSVGTTYNEQFF. As DNA, the CDR3 is TGTGCCAGCAGCGTCGGGACTACTTACAATGAGCAGTTCTTC.

V is TRBV10-3 and J is TRBJ2-1; 11 nucleotides agree with TRBD2. V shed 6 bases, J shed 9 bases, and the junction held 13 bases outside the gene matches. This CDR3 is built from 16 residues. The germline V gene encodes CDR1 ENHRY and CDR2 SYGVKD. The CDR3 DNA reads as TGTGCCATCAGCTTAAATAGCGGGAGGGCCGGTGGTGAGCAGTTCTTC. The encoded protein is CAISLNSGRAGGEQFF.

This sequence joins TRBV30 and TRBJ1-2; 8 nucleotides agree with TRBD1. V gave up 7 bases and J gave up 4 bases; unmatched junction bases: 5. This CDR3 spans 12 amino acids. The germline gives CDR1 GTSNPN, CDR2 SVGIG (reference sequence). The CDR3 DNA reads TGTGCCTTTGACAGGGGTTCCTATGGCTACACCTTC. Amino acids: CAFDRGSYGYTF.

The gene calls are TRBV2 and TRBJ2-7; D uncertain. The CDR3 loop spans 16 amino acids. The germline V gene has CDR1 SNHLY and CDR2 FYNNEI. The V gene lost 3 bases and the J gene lost 4 bases, with 19 bases spanning the gap. CDR3 DNA sequence: TGTGCCAGCAGTGAGTTCCCCAAAAGTAAGAGTTACGAGCAGTACTTC. Translating gives CASSEFPKSKSYEQYF.

This sequence joins TRBV18 and TRBJ1-4, with TRBD1 matching 7 bases. This CDR3 comprises 14 residues. Germline V gives CDR1 KGHSH, CDR2 LQKENI. V shed 2 bases and J 8 bases; nucleotides not matched to a gene: 5. The CDR3 DNA reads TGTGCCAGCTCACCAAACTCACAGGGGGAAAAACTGTTTTTT. This translates into CASSPNSQGEKLFF.

This chain joins TRBV5-5 and TRBJ2-3; 12 bases are a match to TRBD2. Germline lookup yields CDR1 SGHKS and CDR2 YYEKEE (reference sequence). This CDR3 spans 17 amino acids. The V gene end was trimmed by 4 bases and the J gene end by 2 bases; junction bases not matched to a gene: 8. This CDR3 is CASSVVLAGGPTDTQYF. CDR3 DNA: TGTGCCAGCAGCGTGGTTCTAGCGGGGGGGCCCACAGATACGCAGTATTTT.

V usage is TRBV5-1 and J usage is TRBJ1-1; 8 positions match TRBD1. In germline, CDR1 is SGHRS, CDR2 YFSETQ. V gave up 4 bases and J gave up 5 bases; unmatched junction bases: 7. The CDR3 is 14 residues long. CDR3 sequence: CASSGRGTGTEAFF. The CDR3 DNA reads TGCGCCAGCAGCGGGAGGGGGACAGGAACTGAAGCTTTCTTT. Using reference TRBV5-1 and TRBJ1-1 for the parts outside the CDR3, the full variable domain is KAGVTQTPRYLIKTRGQQVTLSCSPISGHRSVSWYQQTPGQGLQFLFEYFSETQRNKGNFPGRFSGRQFSNSRSEMNVSTLELGDSALYLCASSGRGTGTEAFFGQGTRLTVV.

This chain uses TRBV5-1 with TRBJ2-7; TRBD1 aligns across 7 bases. CDR1 and CDR2 (germline): SGHRS, YFSETQ. The CDR3 is 14 amino acids. Trimming removed 4 bases from V and 1 base from J; junction bases left unmatched: 5. This CDR3 reads CASSLGTVSYEQYF. CDR3 DNA sequence: TGCGCCAGCAGCCTGGGGACAGTGTCCTACGAGCAGTACTTC. The full variable domain, its missing parts supplied by reference TRBV5-1 and TRBJ2-7, is KAGVTQTPRYLIKTRGQQVTLSCSPISGHRSVSWYQQTPGQGLQFLFEYFSETQRNKGNFPGRFSGRQFSNSRSEMNVSTLELGDSALYLCASSLGTVSYEQYFGPGTRLTVT.

The rearrangement links TRBV27 to TRBJ2-2; D not resolved. Germline assignment: CDR1 MNHEY and CDR2 SMNVEV (reference sequence). The ends were cut back, 2 bases at V and 3 bases at J, with 7 bases in the middle. This CDR3 spans 14 amino acids. The CDR3 region is CASSLGMYTGELFF. The CDR3 coding sequence is TGTGCCAGCAGTTTAGGGATGTACACCGGGGAGCTGTTTTTT.

This sequence joins TRBV5-1 and TRBJ1-3; TRBD1 matches at 11 bases. V trimming: 4 bases; J trimming: 2 bases; junction bases outside the gene matches: 2. The germline V gene encodes CDR1 SGHRS and CDR2 YFSETQ. There are 15 residues in the CDR3. This CDR3 is CASSLGQGAGNTIYF. The CDR3 nucleotides are TGCGCCAGCAGCCTGGGACAGGGGGCTGGAAACACCATATATTTT.

The chain uses TRBV19 and TRBJ1-5; 9 bases line up with TRBD1. V was clipped by 5 bases and J by 7 bases; unmatched bases: 12. The CDR3 is 16 amino acids. From germline, CDR1 is LNHDA and CDR2 SQIVND (reference sequence). Here the CDR3 DNA reads TGTGCCAGTAGTTCCCCCCCCGGGACAGGGAGACAGCCCCAGCATTTT. It codes for CASSSPPGTGRQPQHF.

The rearrangement uses TRBV18 and TRBJ2-3, with 9 bases identical to TRBD1. Germline V lookup: CDR1 KGHSH, CDR2 LQKENI. Trimming took 2 bases from V and 3 from J; bases not matched to a gene: 3. CDR3 length equals 15 residues. The CDR3: CASSPNRGQTDTQYF. CDR3 coding DNA: TGTGCCAGCTCACCAAACAGGGGGCAAACAGATACGCAGTATTTT.

This clone came up a few times. The J gene is TRBJ1-2, the V gene TRBV2; D is unclear. The germline V gene has CDR1 SNHLY and CDR2 FYNNEI. This CDR3 spans 13 amino acids. Deletions cut 3 bases from V and 8 bases from J, with 13 bases between. The CDR3: CASSEMAVGGYTF. CDR3 DNA sequence: TGTGCCAGCAGTGAGATGGCAGTGGGGGGCTACACCTTC. The full variable domain, in which reference TRBV2 and TRBJ1-2 provide the parts outside the CDR3, is EPEVTQTPSHQVTQMGQEVILRCVPISNHLYFYWYRQILGQKVEFLVSFYNNEISEKSEIFDDQFSVERPDGSNFTLKIRSTKLEDSAMYFCASSEMAVGGYTFGSGTRLTVV.

The chain uses TRBV7-9 and TRBJ1-4; D is unresolved. This CDR3 is built from 14 residues. The germline V gene encodes CDR1 SEHNR and CDR2 FQNEAQ (reference sequence). V shed 5 bases and J shed 0 bases, with 7 bases lying between them. The CDR3 DNA follows: TGTGCCAGCAGCCCGGATACAACTAATGAAAAACTGTTTTTT. This encodes CASSPDTTNEKLFF.

The chain carries TRBV27 and TRBJ2-7, with a possible D match to TRBD2 (5 bases). V gave up 2 bases and J gave up 1 base, with 9 bases separating them. This CDR3 has 14 residues. The germline V gene has CDR1 MNHEY and CDR2 SMNVEV (reference sequence). The CDR3 protein is CASSLRRQSYEQYF. Here the CDR3 DNA reads TGTGCCAGCAGTTTAAGGAGGCAGTCCTACGAGCAGTACTTC.

This rearrangement joins TRBV5-6 to TRBJ2-7; D possibly corresponds to TRBD2 (6 bases). Trimming removed 0 bases at V and 6 bases at J, with 19 bases between. The CDR3 has 16 residues. Germline V gene lookup returns CDR1 SGHDT and CDR2 YYEEEE. CDR3 sequence (DNA): TGTGCCAGCAGCTTGGATCCGTCCGCTAGCGTCGGCGAGCAGTACTTC. This gives the protein CASSLDPSASVGEQYF.

V is TRBV2 and J is TRBJ1-1; D ambiguous. The length of the CDR3 is 11 residues. The V end lost 4 bases, the J end lost 7 bases, and 7 bases lay between the germline ends. The germline gives CDR1 SNHLY, CDR2 FYNNEI. The CDR3 DNA reads TGTGCCAGCAGTGTCCAAAGTGAAGCTTTCTTT. Translated: CASSVQSEAFF.

The chain employs TRBV3-1 (or the pseudogene TRBV3-2) and TRBJ1-4; D may be TRBD1 (5 bases). Germline CDR1 and CDR2: LGHDT and YNNKEL (reference sequence). This CDR3 is 13 amino acids long. V lost 4 bases and J 8 bases, leaving 11 bases between the germline ends. For the CDR3, the DNA is TGTGCCAGCAGCCGACAGAGGGTGGAAAAACTGTTTTTT. Translated: CASSRQRVEKLFF.

The chain employs TRBV19 and TRBJ1-4; 9 nucleotides line up with TRBD1. The germline gives CDR1 LNHDA, CDR2 SQIVND (reference sequence). The CDR3 contains 14 residues. The V segment lost 11 bases and the J segment 6 bases; nucleotides outside the gene matches: 10. The DNA of the CDR3 is TGTGCCTCCTCCCCCGGGACAGGGTATGAAAAACTGTTTTTT. Its translation: CASSPGTGYEKLFF.

The chain combines TRBV27 with TRBJ2-7, with 11 bases fitting TRBD2. The V gene's germline CDR1 is MNHEY and CDR2 SMNVEV (reference sequence). Germline trimming cut 3 bases from V and 4 bases from J; bases unmatched to any gene: 8. The CDR3 runs to 16 residues. The CDR3 here is CASSFGFSGGEYEQYF. The CDR3 DNA reads TGTGCCAGCAGTTTTGGTTTTAGCGGGGGGGAATACGAGCAGTACTTC.

The V gene is TRBV5-1, the J gene TRBJ1-6, with 9 bases identical to TRBD1. Germline V gene sequence: CDR1 SGHRS, CDR2 YFSETQ. The CDR3 consists of 15 residues. After removal of 0 bases from V and 7 bases from J, the junction contained 2 bases not matched to a gene. For the CDR3, the DNA is TGCGCCAGCAGCTTGGACAGGGGGCCGAATTCACCCCTCCACTTT. It translates to CASSLDRGPNSPLHF.

This clone was seen a few times. This rearrangement joins TRBV4-1 to TRBJ1-6, with D possibly matching TRBD1 (6 bases). Germline CDR1 MGHRA, CDR2 YSYEKL. The CDR3 is 17 amino acids. V lost 0 bases to trimming and J lost 7 bases, with 16 bases between them. The CDR3 loop is CASSQDRRQGGNSPLHF. In DNA form, the CDR3 reads TGCGCCAGCAGCCAAGATCGACGACAAGGGGGGAATTCACCCCTCCACTTT.

The V gene is TRBV5-4, the J gene TRBJ2-1; 14 nucleotides match TRBD2. Trimming at V came to 4 bases and at J to 8 bases, leaving 14 bases not matched to a gene. The CDR3 consists of 18 residues. Germline V gene lookup returns CDR1 SGHNT and CDR2 YYREEE (reference sequence). The CDR3 nucleotides read TGTGCCAGCAGCGACTCCCGACGACTAGCGGGGGGGGTCTATGAGCAGTTCTTC. Its protein is CASSDSRRLAGGVYEQFF.

The gene calls are TRBV27 and TRBJ2-6; no firm D call. Per the germline V gene, CDR1 is MNHEY and CDR2 is SMNVEV (reference sequence). V shed 2 bases and J shed 2 bases, with 7 bases lying between them. This CDR3 comprises 15 residues. CDR3 DNA: TGTGCCAGCAGTTTAGTATCGGCTGGGGCCAACGTCCTGACTTTC. Translating it yields CASSLVSAGANVLTF.

The V gene is TRBV24-1, the J gene TRBJ1-5; D not resolved. This CDR3 region has 13 residues. CDR1 is KGHDR and CDR2 is SFDVKD in the germline V gene. The V end was cut by 7 bases, the J end by 9 bases, with 15 bases between. The CDR3 bases are TGTGCCACCAGGGAATCAGGATGGACGCCCCAGCATTTT. It specifies CATRESGWTPQHF.

The chain joins TRBV7-9 to TRBJ2-2; D gene ambiguous. The CDR3 contains 14 residues. Trimming took off 3 bases at V and 4 bases at J, with 9 bases between the two ends. Germline V CDR1 and CDR2: SEHNR, FQNEAQ (reference sequence). The CDR3 sequence is CASSFSQLTGELFF. CDR3 nucleotides: TGTGCCAGCAGCTTTTCACAGCTCACCGGGGAGCTGTTTTTT.

The chain combines TRBV12-3 or TRBV12-4 with TRBJ1-6; D might be TRBD1 (5 bases). With 6 bases removed from V and 6 bases from J, the gap between germline ends came to 9 bases. The CDR3 is made up of 13 amino acids. The CDR3 nucleotides are TGTGCCAGCAGAACAGGCGTTAATTCACCCCTCCACTTT. Translated, it gives CASRTGVNSPLHF.

The V and J genes are TRBV28 and TRBJ1-6; no clear D gene. The CDR3 length is 11 residues. Germline values: CDR1 MDHEN, CDR2 SYDVKM. V shed 6 bases and J shed 15 bases, with 12 bases lying between them. The CDR3 nucleotides read TGTGCCAGCAGCCAAGAAGACCACCTCCACTTT. Its translation: CASSQEDHLHF.

The V and J genes are TRBV7-9 and TRBJ1-2; D is perhaps TRBD1 (5 bases). Germline CDR1 and CDR2: SEHNR and FQNEAQ (reference sequence). This CDR3 is built from 17 residues. Trimming removed 5 bases at V and 2 bases at J, with 21 bases between. CDR3 protein: CASSPEVLGGANYGYTF. CDR3 coding DNA: TGTGCCAGCAGCCCCGAAGTATTGGGGGGAGCGAACTATGGCTACACCTTC.